This entry lists 16 T cell receptor delta chains sequenced from one sample in a study of Vδ1+ human thymocytes (dated 2018 in TCRdb). What the research found in general, with its limitations: The thymic TRG and TRD repertoires appeared highly polyclonal, with Gaussian CDR3 length distributions, in contrast to the oligoclonal repertoires of peripheral blood.

Their antigens remain unidentified. Sequenced using an Illumina MiSeq. RNA extraction was carried out with the RNeasy mini kit, and reverse transcription was then done using Superscript III. CDR3 amplicons were generated by multiplex PCR with pooled V-gene forward primers and a constant-region reverse primer carrying Illumina adaptor overhangs. TCRdb recomputed clones from the public reads with CATT; identical DNA rows were then combined. Recorded for this sample are about 53,000 delta-chain clones; about 16% of them occurred a single time. Over 0.35% of the sample comes from the top ten. The specimen was Vdelta1+ gamma-delta thymocytes from the thymus. Per the publication, the cell subset or site label means: FACS-sorted CD3+ TCRalphabeta- TCRVdelta1+ TCRVdelta2- thymocytes. The receptors originated from a girl less than two years old who had congenital heart surgery.

This clone has more than one count but fewer than ten. The chain employs TRDV1 and TRDJ1; TRDD3 matches at 13 bases. The CDR3 loop spans 25 amino acids. The germline V gene has CDR1 TSWWSYY and CDR2 QGS. V dropped 3 bases and J dropped 3; count of bases not matched to a gene: 31. Here the CDR3 DNA reads TGTGCTCTTGGGGACCACCTCACTCCTACGGAGTACTGGGGGATACGCGTAAATCGGGCCGATAAACTCATCTTT. Protein: CALGDHLTPTEYWGIRVNRADKLIF.

This clone was detected only a few times. The chain is built from TRDV1 and TRDJ1, with D tentatively TRDD3 (6 bases). This CDR3 spans 22 amino acids. V was clipped by 3 bases and J by 0 bases, with 32 bases between them. The germline CDR1 and CDR2 sequences are TSWWSYY and QGS. CDR3 residues: CALGDIPALPFGGYFYTDKLIF. The DNA of the CDR3 is TGTGCTCTTGGGGATATCCCCGCGTTGCCTTTTGGGGGGTACTTTTACACCGATAAACTCATCTTT.

This clone showed up just a few times. The genes are TRDV1 and TRDJ1; 10 bases match TRDD3. The J segment lost 8 bases and the V segment lost 0 bases, leaving 9 bases of the junction unmatched. Germline V gene data show CDR1 as TSWWSYY and CDR2 as QGS. CDR3 length: 16 residues. The CDR3 sequence is CALGELVRGIRRKLIF. The CDR3 DNA reads as TGTGCTCTTGGGGAACTAGTACGGGGGATACGCCGGAAACTCATCTTT.

This clone showed up just a few times. The chain is built from TRAV29/DV5 and TRDJ1; 10 bases match TRDD3. Germline V gene sequence: CDR1 NSMFDY, CDR2 ISSIKDK. Losses at the gene ends were 4 bases for V and 10 bases for J; bases not matched to a gene: 40. CDR3 length equals 23 residues. The CDR3 protein is CAAAAFPSAGGYPRIGLCCLLIF. The CDR3 DNA reads TGTGCAGCAGCTGCCTTCCCCTCGGCTGGGGGATATCCCAGAATAGGACTATGTTGTTTACTCATCTTT.

The rearrangement uses TRDV1 and TRDJ1; 8 positions agree with TRDD3. The CDR3 is made up of 23 amino acids. The germline V gene has CDR1 TSWWSYY and CDR2 QGS. V trimming: 2 bases; J trimming: 1 base; junction bases outside the gene matches: 27. CDR3: CALGEKARSYTGWGDRGTDKLIF. CDR3 coding DNA: TGTGCTCTTGGGGAAAAGGCCCGGTCCTACACAGGCTGGGGGGATAGGGGCACCGATAAACTCATCTTT.

V and J are TRDV1 and TRDJ1; 8 bases line up with TRDD3. Trimming at V came to 5 bases and at J to 2 bases, leaving 16 bases not matched to a gene. There are 18 residues in the CDR3. Germline V CDR1 and CDR2: TSWWSYY, QGS. This CDR3 reads CALGPPGGIMSPTDKLIF. In DNA, the CDR3 is TGTGCTCTTGGGCCCCCTGGGGGAATCATGTCTCCTACCGATAAACTCATCTTT.

A few counts support this clone. The gene calls are TRDV1 and TRDJ1; the match to TRDD3 covers 11 bases. Germline CDR1 is TSWWSYY and CDR2 is QGS. J gave up 4 bases and V 0 bases, and 19 bases lay outside the gene matches. The CDR3 runs to 21 residues. The CDR3 DNA reads as TGTGCTCTTGGGGAACTGCAGGACCTACCCTGGGGGATACAGGGGGTCGATAAACTCATCTTT. Encoded protein: CALGELQDLPWGIQGVDKLIF.

This clone was recorded a few times. The V and J genes are TRDV2 and TRDJ1, with a weak D call TRDD3 (6 bases). Deletions cut 0 bases from V and 0 bases from J, with 22 bases between. Germline CDR1 GEAIGNYY, CDR2 EKD. This CDR3 region has 19 residues. As DNA, the CDR3 is TGTGCCTGTGACACCGAAACAGGAGGAGGGGGACCGTACACCGATAAACTCATCTTT. Translating it yields CACDTETGGGGPYTDKLIF.

V is TRDV1 and J is TRDJ1; D tentatively fits TRDD2 or TRDD3 (9 bases each). The CDR3 spans 24 residues. Germline CDR1 reads TSWWSYY; CDR2 reads QGS. The germline V and J ends were trimmed by 2 bases and 1 base, with 38 bases remaining between them. CDR3 coding DNA: TGTGCTCTTGGGGAAGTGGGTCCCTTCCTACACCGAATAGGACTGGGGGAACCCACCGATAAACTCATCTTT. This encodes CALGEVGPFLHRIGLGEPTDKLIF.

This clone appeared a few times. This chain connects TRDV1 to TRDJ1, with 7 bases that match TRDD3. Germline-derived CDR1 and CDR2 are TSWWSYY and QGS. The CDR3 spans 17 residues. Trimming removed 4 bases from V and 0 bases from J; junction bases left unmatched: 11. The CDR3 spells CALGGSGTGENTDKLIF. The CDR3 DNA follows: TGTGCTCTTGGGGGATCTGGGACTGGGGAGAACACCGATAAACTCATCTTT.

The V call is TRDV2, the J call TRDJ1; TRDD3 might be the D (6 bases). This CDR3 is built from 19 residues. Germline CDR1 and CDR2: GEAIGNYY and EKD. Trimming cost V 0 bases and J 0 bases, with 22 bases left between them. The CDR3 here is CACDTVVLGGGGYTDKLIF. CDR3 DNA: TGTGCCTGTGACACCGTCGTCCTTGGGGGGGGAGGGTACACCGATAAACTCATCTTT.

This clone was counted a few times. The chain combines TRDV1 with TRDJ1; the match to TRDD3 covers 7 bases. The CDR3 extends over 20 amino acids. CDR1 is TSWWSYY, CDR2 QGS, per germline. V trimming: 5 bases; J trimming: 1 base; junction bases outside the gene matches: 22. The CDR3 DNA sequence: TGTGCTCTTGGGCCCCCGCGAAGTACTGGGGTTAATAAGGCCACCGATAAACTCATCTTT. This sequence encodes CALGPPRSTGVNKATDKLIF.

This clone was seen a handful of times. The V and J genes are TRDV1 and TRDJ1, with D unclear. CDR3 length: 16 residues. Trimming took off 0 bases at V and 0 bases at J, with 11 bases between the two ends. The germline CDR1 and CDR2 sequences are TSWWSYY and QGS. Written as DNA, the CDR3 is TGTGCTCTTGGGGAACTTTCTAATCCGTACACCGATAAACTCATCTTT. It specifies CALGELSNPYTDKLIF.

This clone was found a few times. This chain uses TRDV1 with TRDJ1; the match to TRDD3 covers 8 bases. Germline trimming cut 0 bases from V and 0 bases from J; bases unmatched to any gene: 27. Germline CDR1 and CDR2: TSWWSYY and QGS. The length of the CDR3 is 24 residues. The CDR3 DNA sequence: TGTGCTCTTGGGGAACTCAGGCCAACGTGGCTCTTACTGGGGGGCCCAAATAACACCGATAAACTCATCTTT. Protein product: CALGELRPTWLLLGGPNNTDKLIF.

This clone was observed a handful of times. The chain recombines TRDV1 with TRDJ1; 13 bases line up with TRDD3. This CDR3 spans 21 amino acids. Germline V gene lookup returns CDR1 TSWWSYY and CDR2 QGS. The J segment lost 0 bases and the V segment lost 3 bases, leaving 16 bases of the junction unmatched. The CDR3 sequence: CALGEPDPVYWGIRYTDKLIF. The CDR3 region has the DNA TGTGCTCTTGGGGAGCCCGATCCCGTTTACTGGGGGATACGCTACACCGATAAACTCATCTTT.

This clone was recorded a few times. The rearrangement links TRDV1 to TRDJ1; 9 bases line up with TRDD2. The length of the CDR3 is 20 residues. Trimming removed 4 bases from V and 2 bases from J; junction bases left unmatched: 20. Germline CDR1 is TSWWSYY and CDR2 is QGS. The CDR3: CALGVNLPTFTATFTDKLIF. CDR3 nucleotides: TGTGCTCTTGGGGTAAACCTTCCTACGTTTACTGCCACGTTTACCGATAAACTCATCTTT.